Listed here are 32 T cell receptor beta chains from one sample, sequenced in a study of CD8+ T cells in alopecia areata. It was cDNA, reverse transcribed from extracted RNA, that served as the sequencing template. Generated by immunoSEQ multiplex PCR, the TCRdb table keeps only in-frame clones and is missing some. Here the sample spans approximately 210,000 clones, 60% being singletons. Treatment noted: oral pan-JAK inhibitor, 5-10 mg twice daily. Sample: CD4+ T cells sorted from blood, taken at week 24, from a patient treated with tofacitinib. The receptors were gathered from a human donor with alopecia areata.

V is TRBV29-1 and J is TRBJ2-5, with D possibly TRBD2 on 7 matching bases. Germline V gene lookup returns CDR1 SQVTM and CDR2 ANQGSEA. The CDR3 extends over 12 amino acids. V was cut by 3 bases and J by 5 bases, with 10 bases left in between. The CDR3: CSVDGGRETQYF. The CDR3 DNA is TGCAGCGTTGACGGGGGGCGGGAGACCCAGTACTTC. Using reference TRBV29-1 and TRBJ2-5 for the parts outside the CDR3, the full variable domain is SAVISQKPSRDICQRGTSLTIQCQVDSQVTMMFWYRQQPGQSLTLIATANQGSEATYESGFVIDKFPISRPNLTFSTLTVSNMSPEDSSIYLCSVDGGRETQYFGPGTRLLVL.

This clone was seen a handful of times. The rearrangement links TRBV9 to TRBJ2-3; possibly TRBD1 for D (5 bases). The CDR3 runs to 15 residues. Germline V gene lookup returns CDR1 SGDLS and CDR2 YYNGEE. V lost 3 bases to trimming and J lost 4 bases, with 15 bases between them. The CDR3 loop is CASSAKTVLSDTQYF. Written as DNA, the CDR3 is TGTGCCAGCAGCGCCAAGACAGTGTTGTCAGATACGCAGTATTTT.

Notes on this clone: The junction and the germline gene differ at one end; a read error may be behind it. The chain couples TRBV30 to TRBJ1-2; D is perhaps TRBD1 (5 bases). This CDR3 comprises 9 residues. Germline CDR1 GTSNPN, CDR2 SVGIG (reference sequence). CDR3 protein: CAWGPVGQF. As DNA, the CDR3 is TGTGCCTGGGGGCCGGTGGGGCAATTC.

This rearrangement joins TRBV2 to TRBJ1-2; D is ambiguous. Germline lookup yields CDR1 SNHLY and CDR2 FYNNEI. The CDR3 is 11 amino acids. The V and J ends lost 5 bases and 7 bases respectively, with 8 bases between them. CDR3: CASSSGGGYTF. The DNA of the CDR3 is TGTGCCAGCAGTTCCGGAGGTGGCTACACCTTC.

CDR3 coding DNA: TGCGCCAGCAGCCAAGACACTAGGGGCACAGATACGCAGTATTTT. Translating gives CASSQDTRGTDTQYF. The V gene is TRBV4-3, the J gene TRBJ2-3; D might be TRBD2 (5 bases). CDR3 length equals 15 residues. Germline V gene data show CDR1 as LGHNA and CDR2 as YSLEER. Trimming left V 0 bases short and J 1 base short, with 8 bases between.

Only a few counts were recorded for this clone. The chain joins TRBV19 to TRBJ2-1; 11 bases match TRBD2. Germline V CDR1 and CDR2: LNHDA, SQIVND (reference sequence). There are 14 residues in the CDR3. J gave up 7 bases and V 9 bases, and 8 bases lay outside the gene matches. For the CDR3, the DNA is TGTGCCAGCTTAGCGGGGGGGCCTAGGAATGAGCAGTTCTTC. This sequence encodes CASLAGGPRNEQFF.

The chain couples TRBV30 to TRBJ2-5; weak D call: TRBD2 (6 bases). This CDR3 region has 13 residues. Trimming pared 0 bases from V and 4 bases from J, leaving 9 bases between. The germline V gene has CDR1 GTSNPN and CDR2 SVGIG (reference sequence). The CDR3 spells CAWSVTSRETQYF. As DNA, the CDR3 is TGTGCCTGGAGTGTAACTAGCAGAGAGACCCAGTACTTC.

The chain recombines TRBV6-1 with TRBJ1-5; TRBD1 is a possible D gene (5 bases). V was clipped by 7 bases and J by 7 bases, with 17 bases between them. Germline V gene data show CDR1 as MNHNS and CDR2 as SASEGT. The CDR3 is made up of 14 amino acids. This CDR3 is CASTKPTGGQPQHF. In nucleotides, the CDR3 is TGTGCCAGCACTAAACCTACAGGCGGCCAGCCCCAGCATTTT.

This clone was counted a few times. The chain combines TRBV29-1 with TRBJ1-6; D is ambiguous. The germline V gene encodes CDR1 SQVTM and CDR2 ANQGSEA. The V end was cut by 5 bases, the J end by 7 bases, with 18 bases between. This CDR3 is 15 amino acids long. The CDR3 DNA is TGCAGCGTTAAACTAGAGGCAGTCGCCAATTCACCCCTCCACTTT. Protein product: CSVKLEAVANSPLHF.

The V and J genes are TRBV7-3 and TRBJ2-2, with D uncertain. The CDR3 extends over 12 amino acids. V lost 4 bases to trimming and J lost 6 bases, with 6 bases between them. CDR1 is SGHTA, CDR2 FQGTGA, per germline. The CDR3 region has the DNA TGTGCCAGCAGCTCCCCCCCCGGGGAGCTGTTTTTT. Protein sequence: CASSSPPGELFF.

This chain's CDR3 is CASSLAFGTAYEQYF. CDR3 coding DNA: TGTGCCAGCAGCTTAGCCTTCGGGACAGCCTACGAGCAGTACTTC. The V call is TRBV11-3, the J call TRBJ2-7; 7 bases align to TRBD1. In germline, CDR1 is SGHNT, CDR2 YENEEA. V was pared by 1 base and J by 2 bases, with 5 bases of the junction left unmatched. The CDR3 is 15 residues long. The full variable domain, with the rest looked up from reference TRBV11-3 and TRBJ2-7, is EAGVVQSPRYKIIEKKQPVAFWCNPISGHNTLYWYLQNLGQGPELLIRYENEEAVDDSQLPKDRFSAERLKGVDSTLKIQPAELGDSAVYLCASSLAFGTAYEQYFGPGTRLTVT.

The V and J genes are TRBV27 and TRBJ2-7; D could derive from TRBD1 or TRBD2 (5 bases each). The CDR3 has 15 residues. Germline V CDR1 and CDR2: MNHEY, SMNVEV (reference sequence). Trimming took 2 bases from V and 2 from J, leaving 13 bases between them. The CDR3 reads CASSLGSGQAYEQYF. The DNA for the CDR3 is TGTGCCAGCAGTTTAGGATCGGGGCAGGCCTACGAGCAGTACTTC.

This clone was seen a single time. V and J are TRBV6-1 and TRBJ2-4; TRBD2 matches at 11 bases. Germline V lookup: CDR1 MNHNS, CDR2 SASEGT. The CDR3 sequence is 13 residues long. V shed 8 bases and J 9 bases; nucleotides not matched to a gene: 6. CDR3 sequence: CASGSGGVGIQYF. The DNA for the CDR3 is TGTGCCAGCGGTAGCGGGGGGGTGGGCATTCAGTACTTC.

V gene TRBV30 combines with J gene TRBJ1-4; a weak D match, TRBD1 (6 bases). The CDR3 has 14 amino acids. The germline CDR1 and CDR2 sequences are GTSNPN and SVGIG (reference sequence). The V end lost 2 bases, the J end lost 10 bases, and 17 bases lay between the germline ends. CDR3 coding DNA: TGTGCCTGGAGTTCCGGGACACCCGGAGGAAAACTGTTTTTT. Amino acid sequence: CAWSSGTPGGKLFF.

The rearrangement uses TRBV29-1 and TRBJ2-1; D possibly corresponds to TRBD1 (6 bases). Germline V gene sequence: CDR1 SQVTM, CDR2 ANQGSEA. The CDR3 consists of 13 residues. V was shortened by 4 bases and J by 5 bases, with 12 bases between the two germline ends. The CDR3 DNA sequence: TGCAGCGTTGCACAGGGTTGGGACAATGAGCAGTTCTTC. Amino acids: CSVAQGWDNEQFF.

The rearrangement joins TRBV29-1 to TRBJ1-1; D is unresolved. Germline-derived CDR1 and CDR2 are SQVTM and ANQGSEA. Trimming removed 4 bases from V and 6 bases from J, with 12 bases in between. The CDR3 has 12 amino acids. CDR3 loop: CSVVYVNSEAFF. The CDR3 DNA sequence: TGCAGCGTTGTATATGTAAACTCTGAAGCTTTCTTT.

The gene calls are TRBV29-1 and TRBJ1-1, with D unresolved. Germline V lookup: CDR1 SQVTM, CDR2 ANQGSEA. The CDR3 has 13 amino acids. Trimming shortened V by 4 bases and J by 1 base, and 10 bases separated the two germline ends. CDR3 residues: CSVVEQQNTEAFF. CDR3 nucleotide sequence: TGCAGCGTTGTTGAGCAACAGAACACTGAAGCTTTCTTT.

This rearrangement joins TRBV4-3 to TRBJ1-1; tentatively, D is TRBD1 (6 bases). Germline CDR1 LGHNA, CDR2 YSLEER. The CDR3 loop spans 13 amino acids. Trimming shortened V by 4 bases and J by 10 bases, and 16 bases separated the two germline ends. CDR3 loop: CASSPPEGGTAFF. The CDR3, as DNA: TGCGCCAGCAGCCCACCAGAGGGGGGGACAGCTTTCTTT.

The chain recombines TRBV5-1 with TRBJ1-1; D perhaps matches TRBD1 (5 bases). V lost 2 bases to trimming and J lost 0 bases, with 20 bases between them. The germline CDR1 and CDR2 sequences are SGHRS and YFSETQ. The CDR3 runs to 18 residues. The DNA for the CDR3 is TGCGCCAGCAGCTTTGCAGGGCGATCCAGATTAATGAACACTGAAGCTTTCTTT. Protein product: CASSFAGRSRLMNTEAFF. Combining the CDR3 with reference TRBV5-1 and TRBJ1-1 gives the whole variable domain KAGVTQTPRYLIKTRGQQVTLSCSPISGHRSVSWYQQTPGQGLQFLFEYFSETQRNKGNFPGRFSGRQFSNSRSEMNVSTLELGDSALYLCASSFAGRSRLMNTEAFFGQGTRLTVV.

This chain joins TRBV7-2 and TRBJ2-5; 11 positions agree with TRBD1. Looked up from germline, CDR1 is SGHTA and CDR2 is FQGNSA. The CDR3 contains 16 residues. V trimming: 5 bases; J trimming: 5 bases; junction bases outside the gene matches: 10. The CDR3 loop reads CASSPLGQGARETQYF. The CDR3, as DNA: TGTGCCAGCAGCCCGCTCGGACAGGGGGCGAGGGAGACCCAGTACTTC.

The genes are TRBV5-1 and TRBJ1-1; D is ambiguous. This CDR3 spans 13 amino acids. The ends were cut back, 1 base at V and 0 bases at J, with 4 bases in the middle. Germline-derived CDR1 and CDR2 are SGHRS and YFSETQ. The CDR3 sequence: CASSLSMNTEAFF. CDR3 DNA sequence: TGCGCCAGCAGCTTGAGTATGAACACTGAAGCTTTCTTT. The complete variable domain, with remaining parts taken from reference TRBV5-1 and TRBJ1-1, reads KAGVTQTPRYLIKTRGQQVTLSCSPISGHRSVSWYQQTPGQGLQFLFEYFSETQRNKGNFPGRFSGRQFSNSRSEMNVSTLELGDSALYLCASSLSMNTEAFFGQGTRLTVV.

The chain links TRBV19 to TRBJ2-4, with 9 bases aligning to TRBD1. CDR1 and CDR2 from the germline V gene are LNHDA and SQIVND (reference sequence). V was clipped by 4 bases and J by 4 bases; unmatched bases: 5. The CDR3 totals 15 residues. CDR3 sequence reads: CASSNRDRVKNIQYF. The CDR3 DNA reads as TGTGCCAGTAGTAACCGGGACAGGGTGAAAAACATTCAGTACTTC.

The rearrangement uses TRBV7-2 and TRBJ2-6; D is ambiguous. V lost 2 bases and J 2 bases, leaving 7 bases between the germline ends. CDR1 SGHTA and CDR2 FQGNSA come from the germline V gene. This CDR3 has 15 amino acids. The CDR3, as DNA: TGTGCCAGCAGCTTAAAAGCCACTGGGGCCAACGTCCTGACTTTC. This codes for CASSLKATGANVLTF.

The V gene is TRBV7-2, the J gene TRBJ1-6; D may be TRBD1 (6 bases). The CDR3 consists of 14 residues. V was cut by 3 bases and J by 7 bases, with 10 bases left in between. CDR1 SGHTA and CDR2 FQGNSA come from the germline V gene. CDR3 residues: CASSLGGRNSPLHF. The CDR3 bases are TGTGCCAGCAGCTTGGGGGGGCGAAATTCACCCCTCCACTTT.

V is TRBV4-1 and J is TRBJ1-1, with a tentative D call TRBD1 (5 bases). Germline V gene data show CDR1 as MGHRA and CDR2 as YSYEKL. The V and J ends lost 0 bases and 4 bases respectively, with 9 bases between them. This CDR3 contains 14 residues. The CDR3 nucleotides read TGCGCCAGCAGCCAAGAGATAGGGGTCACTGAAGCTTTCTTT. It yields the protein CASSQEIGVTEAFF.

The genes are TRBV29-1 and TRBJ2-3; D uncertain. CDR3 length: 13 residues. V dropped 6 bases and J dropped 2 bases, with 12 bases sitting between them. Germline loops: CDR1 SQVTM, CDR2 ANQGSEA. The CDR3 nucleotides are TGCAGCGTCGCGACCGGATTCACAGATACGCAGTATTTT. Protein sequence: CSVATGFTDTQYF.

The rearrangement joins TRBV27 to TRBJ2-2; 7 bases are shared with TRBD1. In germline, CDR1 is MNHEY, CDR2 SMNVEV (reference sequence). V lost 4 bases and J lost 7; bases outside the gene matches: 6. The CDR3 contains 14 residues. The DNA of the CDR3 is TGTGCCAGCAGTTCAAACAGGGGACACGGGGAGCTGTTTTTT. It encodes CASSSNRGHGELFF.

The gene calls are TRBV29-1 and TRBJ1-1, with D perhaps matching TRBD1 (6 bases). Trimming cost V 7 bases and J 6 bases, with 12 bases left between them. Germline V gene data show CDR1 as SQVTM and CDR2 as ANQGSEA. The CDR3 loop spans 11 amino acids. The CDR3 loop is CSASGAAEAFF. In DNA, the CDR3 is TGCAGCGCCTCGGGGGCCGCTGAAGCTTTCTTT.

In this sample, this clone turned up a few times. The gene calls are TRBV29-1 and TRBJ1-1, with 10 nucleotides matching TRBD1. The germline gives CDR1 SQVTM, CDR2 ANQGSEA. With 3 bases clipped from V and 0 bases from J, the junction kept 1 base outside the gene matches. The CDR3 is 14 residues long. Written as DNA, the CDR3 is TGCAGCGTTGATGGACAGGGGGTGAACACTGAAGCTTTCTTT. It yields the protein CSVDGQGVNTEAFF.

The chain has TRBV29-1 and TRBJ1-3; D may be TRBD1 (6 bases). Germline V lookup: CDR1 SQVTM, CDR2 ANQGSEA. CDR3 length: 13 residues. V dropped 4 bases and J dropped 4 bases, with 11 bases sitting between them. CDR3 residues: CSVARGGGNTIYF. The CDR3 DNA sequence: TGCAGCGTTGCCAGGGGCGGCGGAAACACCATATATTTT.

This sequence joins TRBV19 and TRBJ1-5, with 7 bases lining up with TRBD1. V shed 10 bases and J 7 bases; nucleotides not matched to a gene: 7. CDR1 is LNHDA and CDR2 is SQIVND in the germline V gene (reference sequence). This CDR3 has 12 amino acids. CDR3 nucleotides: TGTGCCACTACAGGGGTGGGCCAGCCCCAGCATTTT. It translates to CATTGVGQPQHF.

V is TRBV6-6 and J is TRBJ2-7, with no clear D. V lost 6 bases, J lost 5 bases, and 14 bases lay in between. Germline V gene lookup returns CDR1 MNHNY and CDR2 SVGAGI (reference sequence). The CDR3 spans 13 residues. CDR3 residues: CASSPRGRNEQYF. The CDR3 DNA follows: TGTGCCAGCAGCCCTCGAGGCAGGAACGAGCAGTACTTC.